This record covers a single T cell receptor beta chain. This entry belongs to a study of blood T cell repertoires in COVID-19. Authors' processing steps: Nucleated cell counts were estimated from reference gene primer amplification. Here immunoSEQ multiplex PCR was the method, and the copy in TCRdb shows in-frame clones only, minus some. V, J and clone size reflect that table, while D and trimming were determined from the DNA. The data show hundreds of thousands of clones, with 65% to 85% seen just once and under 4.5% held by the top ten. The source of this sequence is a man younger than 45 with acute COVID-19. The source material was PBMCs or T cells enriched from blood (not recorded which).

DNA of the CDR3: TGTGCCAGCAGCCCAGTCCCAGTGCCTTTGAACACTGAAGCTTTCTTT. Amino acid sequence: CASSPVPVPLNTEAFF. The chain recombines TRBV7-2 with TRBJ1-1; D ambiguous. In germline, CDR1 is SGHTA, CDR2 FQGNSA. The CDR3 contains 16 residues. Between the trimmed V and J ends, which lost 5 bases and 0 bases, there was a span of 16 bases.